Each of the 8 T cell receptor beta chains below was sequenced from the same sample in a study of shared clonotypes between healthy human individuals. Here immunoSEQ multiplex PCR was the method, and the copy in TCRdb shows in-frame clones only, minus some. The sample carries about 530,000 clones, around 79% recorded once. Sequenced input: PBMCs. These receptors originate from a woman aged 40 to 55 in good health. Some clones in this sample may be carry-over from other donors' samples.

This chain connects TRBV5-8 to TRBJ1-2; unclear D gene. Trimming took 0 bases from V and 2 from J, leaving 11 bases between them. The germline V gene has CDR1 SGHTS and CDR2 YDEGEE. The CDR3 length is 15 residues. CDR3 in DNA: TGTGCCAGCAGCTTGGGGCCTTTCACCAACTATGGCTACACCTTC. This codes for CASSLGPFTNYGYTF.

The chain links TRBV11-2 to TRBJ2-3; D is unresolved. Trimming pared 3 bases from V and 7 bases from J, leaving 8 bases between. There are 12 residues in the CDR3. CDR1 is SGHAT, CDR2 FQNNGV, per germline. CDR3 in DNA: TGTGCCAGCAGCTTGAACGCCTATACGCAGTATTTT. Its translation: CASSLNAYTQYF. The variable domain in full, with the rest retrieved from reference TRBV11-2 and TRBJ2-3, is EAGVAQSPRYKIIEKRQSVAFWCNPISGHATLYWYQQILGQGPKLLIQFQNNGVVDDSQLPKDRFSAERLKGVDSTLKIQPAKLEDSAVYLCASSLNAYTQYFGPGTRLTVL.

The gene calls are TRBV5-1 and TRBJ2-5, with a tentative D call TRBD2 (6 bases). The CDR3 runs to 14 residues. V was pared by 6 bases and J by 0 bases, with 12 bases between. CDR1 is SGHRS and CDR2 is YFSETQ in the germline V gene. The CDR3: CASTPGGYQETQYF. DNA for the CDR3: TGCGCCAGCACCCCTGGGGGGTACCAAGAGACCCAGTACTTC.

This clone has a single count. CDR3 region: CASGPRLPTRGGKDRTYEQYF. CDR3 nucleotides: TGTGCTAGTGGTCCCAGGCTACCAACCCGGGGCGGGAAGGACAGGACCTACGAGCAGTACTTC. This sequence joins TRBV12-5 and TRBJ2-7; TRBD1 might be the D (7 bases). The CDR3 is made up of 21 amino acids. Germline V CDR1 and CDR2: LGHNT, FRNRAP. V lost 5 bases and J 2 bases, leaving 34 bases between the germline ends.

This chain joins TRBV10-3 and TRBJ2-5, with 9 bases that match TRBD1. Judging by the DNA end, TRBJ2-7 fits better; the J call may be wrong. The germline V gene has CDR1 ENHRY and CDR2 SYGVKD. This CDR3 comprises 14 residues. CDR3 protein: CAISSQGARYEQYF. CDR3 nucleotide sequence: TGTGCCATCAGCTCACAGGGGGCGCGGTACGAGCAGTACTTC.

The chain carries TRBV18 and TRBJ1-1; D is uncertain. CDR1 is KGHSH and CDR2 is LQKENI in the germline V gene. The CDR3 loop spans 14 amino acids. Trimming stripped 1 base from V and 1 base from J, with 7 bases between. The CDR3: CASSPLSQNTEAFF. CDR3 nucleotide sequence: TGTGCCAGCTCACCACTATCGCAGAACACTGAAGCTTTCTTT.

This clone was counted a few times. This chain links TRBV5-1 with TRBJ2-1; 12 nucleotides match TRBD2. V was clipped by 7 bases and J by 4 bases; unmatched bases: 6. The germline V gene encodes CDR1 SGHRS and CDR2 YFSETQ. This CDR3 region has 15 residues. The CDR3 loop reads CASGPLAGGYNEQFF. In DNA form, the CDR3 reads TGCGCCAGCGGGCCTCTAGCGGGAGGGTACAATGAGCAGTTCTTC.

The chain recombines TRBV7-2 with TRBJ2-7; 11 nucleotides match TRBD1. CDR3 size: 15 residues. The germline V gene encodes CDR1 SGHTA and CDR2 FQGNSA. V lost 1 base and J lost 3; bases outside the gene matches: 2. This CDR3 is CASSLDGTGGYEQYF. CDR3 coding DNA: TGTGCCAGCAGCTTAGATGGGACAGGGGGCTACGAGCAGTACTTC.